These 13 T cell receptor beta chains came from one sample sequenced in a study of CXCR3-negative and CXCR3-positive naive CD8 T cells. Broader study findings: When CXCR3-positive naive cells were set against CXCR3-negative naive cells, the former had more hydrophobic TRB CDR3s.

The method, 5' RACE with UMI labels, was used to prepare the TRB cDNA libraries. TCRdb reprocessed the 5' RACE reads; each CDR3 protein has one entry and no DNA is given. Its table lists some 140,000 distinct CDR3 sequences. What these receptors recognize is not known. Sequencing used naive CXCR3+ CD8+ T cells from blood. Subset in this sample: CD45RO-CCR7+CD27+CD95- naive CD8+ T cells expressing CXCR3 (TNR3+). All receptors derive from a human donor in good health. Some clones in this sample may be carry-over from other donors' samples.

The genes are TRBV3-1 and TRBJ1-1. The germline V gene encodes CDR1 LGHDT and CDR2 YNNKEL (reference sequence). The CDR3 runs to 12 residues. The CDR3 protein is CASSQDGVEAFF.

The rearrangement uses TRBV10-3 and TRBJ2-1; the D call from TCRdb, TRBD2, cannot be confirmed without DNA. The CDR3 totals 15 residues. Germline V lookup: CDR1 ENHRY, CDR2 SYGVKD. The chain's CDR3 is CAISLAGEGHNEQFF.

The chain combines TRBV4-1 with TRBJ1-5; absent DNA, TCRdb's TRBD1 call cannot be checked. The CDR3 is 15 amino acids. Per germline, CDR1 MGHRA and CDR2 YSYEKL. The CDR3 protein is CASSRVTPGNQPQHF.

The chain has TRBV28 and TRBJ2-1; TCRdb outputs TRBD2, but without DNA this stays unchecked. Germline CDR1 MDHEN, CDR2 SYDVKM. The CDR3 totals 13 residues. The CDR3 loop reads CASKKRLYNEQFF.

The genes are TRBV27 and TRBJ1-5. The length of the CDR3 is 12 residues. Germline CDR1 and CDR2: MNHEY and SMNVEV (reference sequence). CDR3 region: CASSFTNQPQHF.

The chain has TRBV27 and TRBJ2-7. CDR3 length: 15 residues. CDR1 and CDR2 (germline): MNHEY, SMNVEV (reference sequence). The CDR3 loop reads CASSLLLGNSYEQYF.

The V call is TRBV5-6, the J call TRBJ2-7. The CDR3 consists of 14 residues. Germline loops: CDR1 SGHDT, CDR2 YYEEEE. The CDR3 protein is CASSFAGSSYEQYF.

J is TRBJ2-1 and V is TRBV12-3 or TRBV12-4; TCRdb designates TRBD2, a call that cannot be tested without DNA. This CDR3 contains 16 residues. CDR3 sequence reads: CASSLYTAGPNNEQFF.

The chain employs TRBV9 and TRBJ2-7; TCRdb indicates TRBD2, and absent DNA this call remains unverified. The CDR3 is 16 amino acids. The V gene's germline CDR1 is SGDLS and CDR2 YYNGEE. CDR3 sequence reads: CASSPLGLAEIYEQYF.

This CDR3 reads CATSIGLQGRNTEAFF. The chain has TRBV15 and TRBJ1-1. CDR3 length: 16 amino acids. Germline V CDR1 and CDR2: LNHNV, YYDKDF (reference sequence).

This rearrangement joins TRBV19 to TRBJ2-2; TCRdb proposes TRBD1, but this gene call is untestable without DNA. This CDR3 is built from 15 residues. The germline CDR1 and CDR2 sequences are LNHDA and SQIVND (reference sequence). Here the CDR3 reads CASSYGRANTGELFF.

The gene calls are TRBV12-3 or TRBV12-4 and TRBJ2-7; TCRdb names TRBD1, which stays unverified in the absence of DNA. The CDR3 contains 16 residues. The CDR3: CASSYSGGARSYEQYF.

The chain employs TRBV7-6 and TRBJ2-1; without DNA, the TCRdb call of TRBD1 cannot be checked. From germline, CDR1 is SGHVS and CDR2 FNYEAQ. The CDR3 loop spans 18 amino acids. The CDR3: CASSVALTRDRAYNEQFF.